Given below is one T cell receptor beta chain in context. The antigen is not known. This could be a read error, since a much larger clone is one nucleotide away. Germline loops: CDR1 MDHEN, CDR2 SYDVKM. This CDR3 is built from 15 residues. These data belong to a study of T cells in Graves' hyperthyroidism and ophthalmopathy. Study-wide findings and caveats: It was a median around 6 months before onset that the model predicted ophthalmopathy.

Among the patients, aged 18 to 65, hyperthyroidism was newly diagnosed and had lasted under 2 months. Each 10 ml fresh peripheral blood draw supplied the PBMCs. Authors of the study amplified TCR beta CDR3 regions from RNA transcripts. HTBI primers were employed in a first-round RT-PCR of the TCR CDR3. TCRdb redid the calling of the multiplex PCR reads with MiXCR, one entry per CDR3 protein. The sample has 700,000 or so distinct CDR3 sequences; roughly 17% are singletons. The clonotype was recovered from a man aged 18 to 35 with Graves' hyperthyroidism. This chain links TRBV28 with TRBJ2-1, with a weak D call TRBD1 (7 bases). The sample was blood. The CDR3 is CASSFGGTAYNEQLF. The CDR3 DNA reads TGTGCCAGCAGTTTTGGGGGGACAGCTTACAATGAGCAGCTCTTC.